Shown below are 9 T cell receptor beta chains from a single sample sequenced in a study of molecular identifiers for immune sequencing clone quantification. TCRdb reprocessed the PCR reads via MiXCR and lists one record per CDR3 protein. The profile shows about 640,000 distinct CDR3 sequences, 20% of them singletons. The sequenced sample was naive CD8+ T cells from blood, with Jurkat cell RNA spiked in. Regarding subset: FACS-sorted CD8+CD4-CCR7+CD45RA+ naive T cells. All receptors derive from a human donor in good health. Some libraries in this study had Jurkat cell RNA spiked in.

Note on this clonotype: This may be a read error: a much more frequent sequence differs by one nucleotide. The chain has TRBV5-4 and TRBJ2-3; 8 nucleotides line up with TRBD2. Germline V gene data show CDR1 as SGHNT and CDR2 as YYREEE (reference sequence). The CDR3 has 14 amino acids. The chain's CDR3 is CASRGSGDTDTKYF. CDR3 nucleotide sequence: TGTGCCAGCAGGGGTAGCGGGGACACAGATACGAAGTATTTT. The variable domain in full, with the rest retrieved from reference TRBV5-4 and TRBJ2-3, is ETGVTQSPTHLIKTRGQQVTLRCSSQSGHNTVSWYQQALGQGPQFIFQYYREEENGRGNFPPRFSGLQFPNYSSELNVNALELDDSALYLCASRGSGDTDTKYFGPGTRLTVL.

In this sample, this clonotype turned up many times. The chain employs TRBV4-1 and TRBJ2-7; unclear D gene. CDR3 length: 13 residues. Trimming removed 0 bases at V and 1 base at J, with 4 bases between. CDR1 is MGHRA, CDR2 YSYEKL, per germline. The CDR3 sequence: CASSQDKSYEQYF. Written as DNA, the CDR3 is TGCGCCAGCAGCCAAGACAAATCCTACGAGCAGTACTTC.

This clonotype was seen many times. At one boundary the junction diverges from the germline segment, which might be a read error. V is TRBV28 and J is TRBJ2-7; D ambiguous. Per germline, CDR1 MDHEN and CDR2 SYDVKM. The CDR3 has 13 residues. The CDR3 coding sequence is TGCGCCAGCAGCTTTGGACGGAACTACGAGCAGTACTTC. It encodes CASSFGRNYEQYF. Full variable domain (remainder filled in from reference TRBV28 and TRBJ2-7): DVKVTQSSRYLVKRTGEKVFLECVQDMDHENMFWYRQDPGLGLRLIYFSYDVKMKEKGDIPEGYSVSREKKERFSLILESASTNQTSMYLCASSFGRNYEQYFGPGTRLTVT.

Many counts were recorded for this clonotype. The chain employs TRBV7-9 and TRBJ1-6; TRBD1 might be the D (5 bases). Between the trimmed V and J ends, which lost 5 bases and 0 bases, there was a span of 14 bases. The CDR3 is 17 amino acids. The V gene's germline CDR1 is SEHNR and CDR2 FQNEAQ (reference sequence). CDR3 sequence (DNA): TGTGCCAGCAGCCCATCCGGGGGGAGCTCCTATAATTCACCCCTCCACTTT. Amino acid sequence: CASSPSGGSSYNSPLHF.

The table lists this clonotype with a count of one. An end of the junction differs from the germline gene, which may be a read error. The rearrangement joins TRBV12-3 or TRBV12-4 to TRBJ2-7; TRBD1 matches 10 bases. CDR3 length equals 15 residues. Here the CDR3 DNA reads TGTGCCGGCAGCTCGAGGGACAGGGGCTTGGACGAGCAGTACTTC. Its protein is CAGSSRDRGLDEQYF.

The chain joins TRBV9 to TRBJ2-3, with a weak D call TRBD1 (6 bases). The CDR3 length is 13 residues. Per the germline V gene, CDR1 is SGDLS and CDR2 is YYNGEE. V shed 0 bases and J shed 9 bases, with 11 bases lying between them. The CDR3 DNA reads TGTGCCAGCAGCGTAGTCGTGACAGGCACGCAGTATTTT. It yields the protein CASSVVVTGTQYF.

This clonotype was observed at least ten times. The chain is built from TRBV6-2 or TRBV6-3 and TRBJ1-1; D unresolved. The CDR3 spans 13 residues. Germline V lookup: CDR1 MNHEY, CDR2 SVGEGT. V was clipped by 2 bases and J by 1 base, with 5 bases between them. CDR3 nucleotide sequence: TGTGCCAGCAGTTACCAGCCGAACACTGAAGCTTTCTTT. Translating it yields CASSYQPNTEAFF.

The sample holds many counts of this clonotype. The V and J genes are TRBV7-9 and TRBJ2-7, with D tentatively TRBD1 or TRBD2 (6 bases each). The germline V gene encodes CDR1 SEHNR and CDR2 FQNEAQ (reference sequence). V was cut by 6 bases and J by 3 bases, with 21 bases left in between. The CDR3 runs to 16 residues. The CDR3: CASSSTRGTTSYEQYF. CDR3 in DNA: TGTGCCAGCAGTTCGACCCGGGGGACAACCAGCTACGAGCAGTACTTC.

The chain joins TRBV27 to TRBJ1-5, with D possibly TRBD1 on 5 matching bases. This CDR3 contains 15 residues. With 5 bases removed from V and 0 bases from J, the gap between germline ends came to 11 bases. Germline V gene lookup returns CDR1 MNHEY and CDR2 SMNVEV (reference sequence). The CDR3 DNA is TGTGCCAGCAGTGACCACAGGTATAGCAATCAGCCCCAGCATTTT. It encodes CASSDHRYSNQPQHF.